What follows describes a single T cell receptor beta chain. The entry originates in a study of blood T cell repertoires in COVID-19. Study context: The study drew acute and convalescent COVID-19 samples from the United States, Italy and Spain. T cells, B-cell-depleted T cells, or PBMCs supplied cDNA or gDNA.

In the authors' workflow: Amplification with reference gene primers provided the estimates of nucleated cell counts. Method: immunoSEQ multiplex PCR; TCRdb's copy keeps in-frame clones and lacks some. V and J calls and clone size are copied from that table; D and trimming were computed from the DNA. The sample includes about 300,000 clones, roughly 86% seen only once; the top ten take over 1%. Per germline, CDR1 SEHNR and CDR2 FQNEAQ (reference sequence). V lost 2 bases to trimming and J lost 8 bases, with 12 bases between them. This CDR3 is built from 14 residues. Sequencing was performed on peripheral blood. The clonotype comes from a man between 65 and 85 years old with acute or convalescent COVID-19. The J gene is TRBJ1-4, the V gene TRBV7-9; no definite D call. CDR3 sequence (DNA): TGTGCCAGCAGCTTAAGCACGAGCCGCGAAAAACTGTTTTTT. As protein: CASSLSTSREKLFF.